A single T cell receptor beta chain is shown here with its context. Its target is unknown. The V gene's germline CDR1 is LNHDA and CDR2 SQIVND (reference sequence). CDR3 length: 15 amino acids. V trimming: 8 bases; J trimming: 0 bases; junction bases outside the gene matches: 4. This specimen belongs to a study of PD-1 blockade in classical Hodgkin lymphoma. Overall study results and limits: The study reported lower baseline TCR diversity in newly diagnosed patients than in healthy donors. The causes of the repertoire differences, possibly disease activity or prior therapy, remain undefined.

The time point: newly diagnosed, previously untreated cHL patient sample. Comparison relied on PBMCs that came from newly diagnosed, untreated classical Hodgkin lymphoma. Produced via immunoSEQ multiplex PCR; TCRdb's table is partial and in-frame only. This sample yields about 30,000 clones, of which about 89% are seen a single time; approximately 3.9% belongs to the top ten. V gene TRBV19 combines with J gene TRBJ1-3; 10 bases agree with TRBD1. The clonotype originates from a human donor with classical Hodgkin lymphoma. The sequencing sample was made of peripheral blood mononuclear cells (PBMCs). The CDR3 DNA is TGTGCCAGTCGACAGGGGGCCGCCTCTGGAAACACCATATATTTT. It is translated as CASRQGAASGNTIYF.